This T cell receptor beta chain was observed in a study of vaccination and CD4 T cells after COVID-19. Study in general: Following dose two, a median about 65 days (range 14 to 241) passed before post-vaccine samples were taken. Study findings and constraints: Reactive clone data from convalescent patients indicated a median of about 88% appearing only post-vaccination.

Treatment defined: approximately 11-day PBMC culture with coronavirus spike peptide pools or control peptides (ViraFEST assay). Once obtained from cultured CD4+ T cells, the DNA was sequenced using the Oncomine TCR Beta short-read assay. One entry per CDR3 protein, called by TCRdb with MiXCR from the PCR reads. The table lists about 3,000 distinct CDR3 sequences, 30% of them singletons. After removal of 6 bases from V and 11 bases from J, the junction contained 6 bases not matched to a gene. This CDR3 comprises 11 residues. The germline V gene has CDR1 DFQATT and CDR2 SNEGSKA (reference sequence). This clonotype showed up just a few times. What it recognizes is unknown.

The input for sequencing was CD4+ T cells from blood, cultured in vitro, taken after SARS-CoV-2 vaccination. V gene TRBV20-1 combines with J gene TRBJ1-3; 8 bases agree with TRBD1. This TCR was recovered from a human donor who had recovered from COVID-19. CDR3 region: CSADPQGAIYF. In nucleotides, the CDR3 is TGCAGTGCGGACCCACAGGGGGCCATATATTTT.